This T cell receptor (beta chain) was recovered during a study of T cell responses to AZD1222 COVID-19 vaccine. Notes on the study in general: Increased Spike-specific TCR breadth and depth were observed after two AZD1222 doses. Spike regions recognized by vaccine-associated CD4 TCRs spanned the protein, led by 160-218 and 743-854. Repertoires in all cases were sampled only once the peak T cell response had passed. Donors in the cohort were predominantly white British and more often female, and clonal diversity was possibly underestimated.

A note on this clone: Its antigen is unidentified.

Repertoires were generated with immunoSEQ multiplex PCR, while TCRdb's copy carries only in-frame clones and drops some. The table includes tens of thousands of clones, around 73% detected once. Losses at the gene ends were 5 bases for V and 4 bases for J; bases not matched to a gene: 12. CDR1 is MNHEY, CDR2 SMNVEV, per germline (reference sequence). This CDR3 region has 16 residues. The specimen comprised peripheral blood, sampled on day 0 of AZD1222 vaccination. The TCR comes from an adult in good health. The rearrangement links TRBV27 to TRBJ1-1; the match to TRBD1 covers 8 bases. CDR3 amino acids: CASSGGPGGASTEAFF. CDR3 DNA sequence: TGTGCCAGCAGTGGAGGTCCAGGGGGCGCCAGCACTGAAGCTTTCTTT.